This T cell receptor beta chain was captured by sequencing in a study of patients and donors after allogeneic stem cell transplantation. In this sample, this clonotype turned up a few times. Per the germline V gene, CDR1 is SNHLY and CDR2 is FYNNEI. The length of the CDR3 is 15 residues. Trimming took 5 bases from V and 1 from J, leaving 11 bases between them. Each CDR3 protein gets one entry after TCRdb re-called the RT-PCR reads with MiXCR. The table has some 960,000 distinct CDR3 sequences, under 20% seen once. This TCR was sampled from a human donor who was either an allogeneic HSCT recipient or a stem cell or donor lymphocyte infusion donor (not recorded which). It is not recorded whose cells these are; they may come from a transplant donor. Source material: blood, either unsorted or a sorted T cell fraction (not recorded which). This chain uses TRBV2 with TRBJ2-2; D is uncertain. CDR3 in DNA: TGTGCCAGCAGTTGGGCCCGGTTGAACACCGGGGAGCTGTTTTTT. Protein product: CASSWARLNTGELFF.